These 32 T cell receptor beta chains were all obtained from the same sample, sequenced in a study of T cell changes during pregnancy in multiple sclerosis. Measured with immunoSEQ multiplex PCR; TCRdb has only the in-frame clones, and not every one. The sample consists of approximately 65,000 clones, about 91% of them appearing once. Sequenced here: CD4+ T cells from peripheral blood mononuclear cells, sampled in the first trimester of pregnancy. These receptors came from a female donor with multiple sclerosis, enrolled in a pregnancy study.

The count of this clone is one. V usage is TRBV7-2 and J usage is TRBJ2-2, with TRBD1 identical over 7 bases. The V and J ends lost 0 bases and 7 bases, in that order; junction bases with no gene match: 5. The CDR3 totals 15 residues. Germline V CDR1 and CDR2: SGHTA, FQGNSA. DNA for the CDR3: TGTGCCAGCAGCTTAGCAGGTCAGGGGGTCGGGGAGCTGTTTTTT. Translating it yields CASSLAGQGVGELFF.

The chain recombines TRBV7-9 with TRBJ1-6, with D maybe TRBD1 (6 bases). The germline gives CDR1 SEHNR, CDR2 FQNEAQ (reference sequence). This CDR3 has 15 amino acids. V was trimmed by 5 bases and J by 8 bases, leaving 16 bases between them. The CDR3 DNA reads TGTGCCAGCAGCACCCGGGCCTCAGGGGATTCACCCCTCCACTTT. Amino acid sequence: CASSTRASGDSPLHF. Complete variable domain (other parts from reference TRBV7-9 and TRBJ1-6): DTGVSQNPRHKITKRGQNVTFRCDPISEHNRLYWYRQTLGQGPEFLTYFQNEAQLEKSRLLSDRFSAERPKGSFSTLEIQRTEQGDSAMYLCASSTRASGDSPLHFGNGTRLTVT.

The rearrangement joins TRBV7-2 to TRBJ2-3; 8 bases line up with TRBD2. Germline V gene data show CDR1 as SGHTA and CDR2 as FQGNSA. The ends lost 6 bases at V and 5 bases at J; junction bases unmatched: 10. The CDR3 has 15 amino acids. CDR3 in DNA: TGTGCCAGCAGTACGGGACTAGACTTCAGAGATACGCAGTATTTT. It yields the protein CASSTGLDFRDTQYF.

This chain connects TRBV7-7 to TRBJ2-5; 9 bases fit TRBD2. Germline V gives CDR1 SSHAT, CDR2 FNYEAQ (reference sequence). J lost 2 bases, V lost 5 bases, and 12 bases had no gene match. This CDR3 has 17 residues. The CDR3 DNA is TGTGCCAGCAGCCAAGGCTCGTCGACTAGCGGACAAGAGACCCAGTACTTC. Amino acids: CASSQGSSTSGQETQYF. Together with reference TRBV7-7 and TRBJ2-5, the CDR3 gives the full variable domain: GAGVSQSPRYKVTKRGQDVTLRCDPISSHATLYWYQQALGQGPEFLTYFNYEAQPDKSGLPSDRFSAERPEGSISTLTIQRTEQRDSAMYRCASSQGSSTSGQETQYFGPGTRLLVL.

The rearrangement uses TRBV7-2 and TRBJ1-4; D is undetermined. V was pared by 5 bases and J by 5 bases, with 15 bases between. The CDR3 sequence is 15 residues long. Germline V gene data show CDR1 as SGHTA and CDR2 as FQGNSA. CDR3 sequence: CASSLLPAGNEKLFF. The CDR3 region has the DNA TGTGCCAGCAGCCTCCTCCCGGCGGGGAATGAAAAACTGTTTTTT. The complete variable domain, with remaining parts taken from reference TRBV7-2 and TRBJ1-4, reads GAGVSQSPSNKVTEKGKDVELRCDPISGHTALYWYRQSLGQGLEFLIYFQGNSAPDKSGLPSDRFSAERTGGSVSTLTIQRTQQEDSAVYLCASSLLPAGNEKLFFGSGTQLSVL.

A single count supports this clone. The CDR3 bases are TGTGCCAGCAGCGTACAACCCTGGCGGGGGGGTACCGGGGAGCTGTTTTTT. It specifies CASSVQPWRGGTGELFF. This rearrangement joins TRBV9 to TRBJ2-2; 9 bases match TRBD2. The CDR3 consists of 17 residues. V shed 1 base, J shed 5 bases, and the junction held 9 bases outside the gene matches. Germline V gene lookup returns CDR1 SGDLS and CDR2 YYNGEE.

The chain employs TRBV18 and TRBJ2-2, with D perhaps matching TRBD1 (6 bases). Per germline, CDR1 KGHSH and CDR2 LQKENI. The CDR3 sequence is 15 residues long. Trimming took 9 bases from V and 4 from J, leaving 18 bases between them. Here the CDR3 reads CASSLTGTTTGELFF. The CDR3 bases are TGTGCCAGTTCTCTGACAGGCACCACCACCGGGGAGCTGTTTTTT.

J is TRBJ1-6 and V is TRBV2; D is perhaps TRBD1 (6 bases). This CDR3 is 12 amino acids long. Germline V lookup: CDR1 SNHLY, CDR2 FYNNEI. The ends were cut back, 9 bases at V and 9 bases at J, with 12 bases in the middle. DNA for the CDR3: TGTGCCAGTGAGGGGGGGAGTTCACCCCTCCACTTT. It yields the protein CASEGGSSPLHF.

This chain connects TRBV5-1 to TRBJ1-4; tentatively, D is TRBD1 (6 bases). CDR1 and CDR2 from the germline V gene are SGHRS and YFSETQ. The CDR3 has 15 amino acids. The V end lost 2 bases, the J end lost 3 bases, and 11 bases lay between the germline ends. The CDR3 protein is CASSLGQIANEKLFF. The CDR3 DNA reads TGCGCCAGCAGCTTAGGACAGATAGCTAATGAAAAACTGTTTTTT.

The gene calls are TRBV30 and TRBJ1-2; D gene ambiguous. V lost 8 bases, J lost 7 bases, and 14 bases lay in between. Germline V lookup: CDR1 GTSNPN, CDR2 SVGIG (reference sequence). CDR3 length equals 11 residues. The CDR3 region has the DNA TGTGCCGTTAATCGTGGAGTTGGCTACACCTTC. As protein: CAVNRGVGYTF.

The chain couples TRBV2 to TRBJ1-1; possible D gene TRBD1, 5 bases. CDR3 length: 15 amino acids. Germline loops: CDR1 SNHLY, CDR2 FYNNEI. With 0 bases removed from V and 0 bases from J, the gap between germline ends came to 8 bases. The CDR3 DNA sequence: TGTGCCAGCAGTGAAGCGGGACTGCTGAACACTGAAGCTTTCTTT. Translated: CASSEAGLLNTEAFF.

For this clone: A clone one base away is much larger, so this may be a read error. This CDR3 is also generated by other DNA sequences in the sample. The CDR3 DNA is TGTGCCAGCAGCCCGGGTGACGGGAGCAGATATTGGCAGTTCTTC. Its protein is CASSPGDGSRYWQFF. The chain joins TRBV6-5 to TRBJ2-1; TRBD2 might be the D (6 bases). The germline V gene has CDR1 MNHEY and CDR2 SVGAGI. V was trimmed by 6 bases and J by 12 bases, leaving 24 bases between them. The CDR3 has 15 amino acids.

The V call is TRBV19, the J call TRBJ2-3; 7 nucleotides match TRBD2. Unmatched junction bases numbered 11, after V lost 10 bases and J lost 1 base. The CDR3 has 15 residues. Per the germline V gene, CDR1 is LNHDA and CDR2 is SQIVND (reference sequence). This CDR3 reads CATQTAGVGTDTQYF. In DNA, the CDR3 is TGTGCCACCCAGACCGCGGGGGTGGGCACAGATACGCAGTATTTT.

The genes are TRBV7-9 and TRBJ2-5, with 9 positions matching TRBD1. The J segment lost 5 bases and the V segment lost 3 bases, leaving 10 bases of the junction unmatched. The CDR3 has 16 residues. The germline V gene encodes CDR1 SEHNR and CDR2 FQNEAQ (reference sequence). DNA for the CDR3: TGTGCCAGCAGCTTGGGCAGGGACAGGGTGCGGGAGACCCAGTACTTC. Residues: CASSLGRDRVRETQYF.

The gene calls are TRBV7-2 and TRBJ1-2, with D possibly TRBD1 on 6 matching bases. The germline V and J ends were trimmed by 5 bases and 7 bases, with 20 bases remaining between them. The CDR3 has 15 amino acids. Per germline, CDR1 SGHTA and CDR2 FQGNSA. In DNA, the CDR3 is TGTGCCAGCAGCCGAGTCGTGGCAGGGGAGGGTGGCTACACCTTC. Protein sequence: CASSRVVAGEGGYTF.

J is TRBJ2-5 and V is TRBV7-2; 11 nucleotides align to TRBD2. Germline V CDR1 and CDR2: SGHTA, FQGNSA. The CDR3 is 18 residues long. Unmatched junction bases numbered 13, after V lost 5 bases and J lost 2 bases. Written as DNA, the CDR3 is TGTGCCAGCAGCCCTGGGGCCGGACTAGCGGGCCTACAAGAGACCCAGTACTTC. Protein: CASSPGAGLAGLQETQYF.

The J gene is TRBJ2-6, the V gene TRBV15, with 8 bases identical to TRBD1. The ends lost 0 bases at V and 2 bases at J; junction bases unmatched: 18. This CDR3 is built from 22 residues. The germline V gene has CDR1 LNHNV and CDR2 YYDKDF (reference sequence). CDR3 region: CATSRDALTGEVHLPGANVLTF. CDR3 DNA: TGTGCCACCAGCAGAGATGCCCTGACAGGGGAGGTGCACCTCCCTGGGGCCAACGTCCTGACTTTC.

The V gene is TRBV18, the J gene TRBJ2-3, with D perhaps TRBD2 (6 bases). The CDR3 length is 16 residues. Trimming left V 2 bases short and J 4 bases short, with 16 bases between. Germline values: CDR1 KGHSH, CDR2 LQKENI. The CDR3 DNA sequence: TGTGCCAGCTCACCATGGTCGGGGCGCGGGGCAGATACGCAGTATTTT. It specifies CASSPWSGRGADTQYF.

This clone was counted between two and nine times. The chain links TRBV7-2 to TRBJ1-2; weak D call: TRBD1 (5 bases). Germline V gene lookup returns CDR1 SGHTA and CDR2 FQGNSA. The CDR3 is 13 amino acids. The V gene lost 4 bases and the J gene lost 3 bases, with 9 bases spanning the gap. This CDR3 reads CASSYDRHYGYTF. CDR3 sequence (DNA): TGTGCCAGCAGCTATGACAGACACTATGGCTACACCTTC.

V usage is TRBV6-5 and J usage is TRBJ1-5; weak D call: TRBD1 (6 bases). Trimming left V 4 bases short and J 4 bases short, with 17 bases between. Germline V gene sequence: CDR1 MNHEY, CDR2 SVGAGI. The CDR3 runs to 16 residues. CDR3 protein: CASSSLQGRGNQPQHF. Here the CDR3 DNA reads TGTGCCAGCAGTTCTTTACAGGGTAGAGGGAATCAGCCCCAGCATTTT.

V is TRBV11-2 and J is TRBJ2-2; 11 bases match TRBD2. Losses at the gene ends were 7 bases for V and 3 bases for J; bases not matched to a gene: 10. The CDR3 runs 17 residues. CDR1 is SGHAT, CDR2 FQNNGV, per germline. For the CDR3, the DNA is TGTGCCAGCACCGTTTTTAGCGGGGGGGCCCACACCGGGGAGCTGTTTTTT. It specifies CASTVFSGGAHTGELFF.

CDR3 sequence: CSVGTGFISSYGYTF. The CDR3 coding sequence is TGCAGCGTTGGGACAGGGTTTATCTCCTCCTATGGCTACACCTTC. This chain joins TRBV29-1 and TRBJ1-2; 8 bases are a match to TRBD1. The CDR3 is 15 residues long. The trim removed 4 bases at V and 4 bases at J, leaving 11 bases unmatched. Germline loops: CDR1 SQVTM, CDR2 ANQGSEA.

J is TRBJ1-1 and V is TRBV7-3; D gene unclear. The CDR3 consists of 13 residues. Per the germline V gene, CDR1 is SGHTA and CDR2 is FQGTGA. Trimming took 0 bases from V and 8 from J, leaving 10 bases between them. CDR3 protein: CASSLTPLGEAFF. The CDR3 bases are TGTGCCAGCAGCTTAACCCCCCTAGGAGAAGCTTTCTTT.

J is TRBJ2-3 and V is TRBV7-3, with 8 positions matching TRBD2. The germline CDR1 and CDR2 sequences are SGHTA and FQGTGA. The CDR3 has 14 amino acids. V lost 2 bases to trimming and J lost 5 bases; unmatched junction nucleotides: 3. In DNA form, the CDR3 reads TGTGCCAGCAGCTTACGGGGGGGGCAAGATACGCAGTATTTT. Its translation: CASSLRGGQDTQYF. The variable domain in full, with the rest retrieved from reference TRBV7-3 and TRBJ2-3, is GAGVSQTPSNKVTEKGKYVELRCDPISGHTALYWYRQSLGQGPEFLIYFQGTGAADDSGLPNDRFFAVRPEGSVSTLKIQRTERGDSAVYLCASSLRGGQDTQYFGPGTRLTVL.

This chain joins TRBV5-1 and TRBJ2-1, with D uncertain. Germline CDR1 SGHRS, CDR2 YFSETQ. V lost 0 bases to trimming and J lost 7 bases, with 8 bases between them. The CDR3 is 13 residues long. CDR3 DNA: TGCGCCAGCAGCTTGGTCCAGCGTAATGAGCAGTTCTTC. This sequence encodes CASSLVQRNEQFF.

This clone is medium-sized (0.01 to 0.1%) by share. This chain uses TRBV4-1 with TRBJ2-1; TRBD2 matches at 14 bases. This CDR3 is 18 amino acids long. The V and J ends lost 1 base and 7 bases, in that order; junction bases with no gene match: 9. Germline CDR1 and CDR2: MGHRA and YSYEKL. CDR3 in DNA: TGCGCCAGCAGCCAAGTTGACTTAGGACTAGCGGGGGGAAATGAGCAGTTCTTC. Translated: CASSQVDLGLAGGNEQFF.

V and J are TRBV6-5 and TRBJ2-7; 7 bases are a match to TRBD2. The length of the CDR3 is 13 residues. Germline trimming cut 6 bases from V and 2 bases from J; bases unmatched to any gene: 4. The V gene's germline CDR1 is MNHEY and CDR2 SVGAGI. The CDR3 sequence: CASRGGSTYEQYF. The CDR3 nucleotides are TGTGCCAGCAGGGGGGGGTCCACCTACGAGCAGTACTTC.

The chain couples TRBV25-1 to TRBJ2-3; 8 nucleotides align to TRBD1. Germline CDR1 reads MGHDK; CDR2 reads SYGVNS. The CDR3 is made up of 17 amino acids. V shed 1 base and J 5 bases; nucleotides not matched to a gene: 11. CDR3 sequence (DNA): TGTGCCAGCAGTGAATGGGGGCGGACAGGGATGAGAGATACGCAGTATTTT. This encodes CASSEWGRTGMRDTQYF.

The J gene is TRBJ2-5, the V gene TRBV18; weak D call: TRBD1 (5 bases). With 3 bases removed from V and 4 bases from J, the gap between germline ends came to 9 bases. In germline, CDR1 is KGHSH, CDR2 LQKENI. The CDR3 has 13 residues. For the CDR3, the DNA is TGTGCCAGCTCACCTCGACAGTCAGAGACCCAGTACTTC. Residues: CASSPRQSETQYF.

This clone was counted a single time. J is TRBJ2-1 and V is TRBV7-9, with TRBD1 identical over 8 bases. The CDR3 extends over 15 amino acids. Germline CDR1 is SEHNR and CDR2 is FQNEAQ (reference sequence). Germline trimming cut 5 bases from V and 2 bases from J; bases unmatched to any gene: 5. CDR3 sequence (DNA): TGTGCCAGCAGCACCGACAGGGGAACCTACAATGAGCAGTTCTTC. Its translation: CASSTDRGTYNEQFF.

The chain carries TRBV7-2 and TRBJ1-2, with TRBD1 matching over 9 bases. Trimming took 5 bases from V and 7 from J; bases not matched to a gene: 8. CDR1 is SGHTA, CDR2 FQGNSA, per germline. This CDR3 is 14 amino acids long. DNA for the CDR3: TGTGCCAGCAGCCAGGGCGGGACAGGGACTGGCTACACCTTC. It yields the protein CASSQGGTGTGYTF.

The chain has TRBV7-2 and TRBJ2-1; D might be TRBD1 (6 bases). Germline CDR1 SGHTA, CDR2 FQGNSA. With 3 bases removed from V and 8 bases from J, the gap between germline ends came to 20 bases. The CDR3 totals 16 residues. The CDR3, as DNA: TGTGCCAGCAGCTTCAGGACTGGGGGCGGGTCCGATGAGCAGTTCTTC. Translation gives CASSFRTGGGSDEQFF. Using reference TRBV7-2 and TRBJ2-1 for the parts outside the CDR3, the full variable domain is GAGVSQSPSNKVTEKGKDVELRCDPISGHTALYWYRQSLGQGLEFLIYFQGNSAPDKSGLPSDRFSAERTGGSVSTLTIQRTQQEDSAVYLCASSFRTGGGSDEQFFGPGTRLTVL.